This T cell receptor beta chain was identified in a study of Graves' ophthalmopathy and Graves' hyperthyroidism. Study summary: Peripheral blood was gathered at first diagnosis, ahead of any treatment whatsoever.

CDR3 size: 12 residues. Germline loops: CDR1 SGHAT, CDR2 FQNNGV. Deletions cut 5 bases from V and 7 bases from J, with 11 bases between. This clonotype has a count of ten or more. RNA served as the template for amplifying TCR beta CDR3 regions. Second-round multiplex PCR came after a first-round RT-PCR that employed HTBI primers. TCRdb re-derived calls from the multiplex PCR reads in MiXCR, one entry per CDR3 protein. This sample has about 740,000 distinct CDR3 sequences, with 40% found just once. The rearrangement links TRBV11-2 to TRBJ2-5; D might be TRBD2 (5 bases). Sequenced input: peripheral blood. This sequence originates from an adult man with Graves' ophthalmopathy. CDR3 sequence (DNA): TGTGCCAGCAGCGAAAAAGCGGCGACCCAGTACTTC. It codes for CASSEKAATQYF.